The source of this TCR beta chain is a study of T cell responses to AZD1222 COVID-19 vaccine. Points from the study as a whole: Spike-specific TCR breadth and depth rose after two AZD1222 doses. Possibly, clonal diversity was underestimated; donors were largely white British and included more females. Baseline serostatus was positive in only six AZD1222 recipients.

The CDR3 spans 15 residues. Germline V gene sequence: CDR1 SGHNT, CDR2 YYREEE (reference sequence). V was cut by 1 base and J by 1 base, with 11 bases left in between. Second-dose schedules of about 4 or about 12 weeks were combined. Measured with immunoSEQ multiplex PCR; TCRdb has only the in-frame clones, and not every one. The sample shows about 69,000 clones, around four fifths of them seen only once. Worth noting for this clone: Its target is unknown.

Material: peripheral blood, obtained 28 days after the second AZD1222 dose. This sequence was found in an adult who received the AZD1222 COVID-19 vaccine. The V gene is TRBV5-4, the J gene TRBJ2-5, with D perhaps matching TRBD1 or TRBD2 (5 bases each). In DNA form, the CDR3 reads TGTGCCAGCAGCTTGCCGGGGCGCGGCCAAGAGACCCAGTACTTC. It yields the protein CASSLPGRGQETQYF.